The 23 T cell receptor beta chains below all came from one sample that was sequenced in a study of T cells in Graves' hyperthyroidism and ophthalmopathy. The TCR beta CDR3 regions underwent amplification using RNA transcripts as the source. The HTBI set primed first-round TCR CDR3 RT-PCR. Each CDR3 protein gets one entry after TCRdb re-called the multiplex PCR reads with MiXCR. The table includes approximately 560,000 distinct CDR3 sequences, around 45% detected once. Sequenced material: peripheral blood or thyroid tissue (not recorded which). Receptor source: a woman under 30 with Graves' hyperthyroidism.

This chain connects TRBV20-1 to TRBJ2-5, with D perhaps matching TRBD1 (5 bases). V shed 7 bases and J shed 6 bases, with 12 bases lying between them. Germline CDR1 DFQATT, CDR2 SNEGSKA (reference sequence). There are 11 residues in the CDR3. This chain's CDR3 is CSEAGKQTQYF. In nucleotides, the CDR3 is TGCAGTGAGGCAGGGAAGCAGACCCAGTACTTC.

The V gene is TRBV19, the J gene TRBJ2-5, with 7 positions matching TRBD1. The CDR3 loop spans 14 amino acids. The trim removed 5 bases at V and 5 bases at J, leaving 8 bases unmatched. The V gene's germline CDR1 is LNHDA and CDR2 SQIVND (reference sequence). As DNA, the CDR3 is TGTGCCAGTAGTGTACAGGGGAATAAGGAGACCCAGTACTTC. It translates to CASSVQGNKETQYF. Supplemented by reference TRBV19 and TRBJ2-5, the full variable domain reads DGGITQSPKYLFRKEGQNVTLSCEQNLNHDAMYWYRQDPGQGLRLIYYSQIVNDFQKGDIAEGYSVSREKKESFPLTVTSAQKNPTAFYLCASSVQGNKETQYFGPGTRLLVL.

The chain employs TRBV7-8 and TRBJ1-1, with 9 bases identical to TRBD1. Looked up from germline, CDR1 is SGHVS and CDR2 is FQNEAQ. The CDR3 consists of 16 residues. J lost 1 base, V lost 1 base, and 4 bases had no gene match. The CDR3 region is CASSLGDRVGNTEAFF. CDR3 DNA: TGTGCCAGCAGCTTAGGGGACAGGGTAGGGAACACTGAAGCTTTCTTT.

This clonotype was seen many times. This sequence joins TRBV10-3 and TRBJ1-3; D unresolved. CDR3 length: 14 amino acids. The germline V and J ends were trimmed by 3 bases and 3 bases, with 9 bases remaining between them. Germline CDR1 is ENHRY and CDR2 is SYGVKD. CDR3 amino acids: CAISELIDGNTIYF. DNA for the CDR3: TGTGCCATCAGTGAACTTATTGATGGAAACACCATATATTTT.

The CDR3, as DNA: TGTGCCAGTAGTATCGGGACGAGCAGCTCCAATGAGCAGTTCTTC. Translated, it gives CASSIGTSSSNEQFF. This rearrangement joins TRBV19 to TRBJ2-1; the D gene could be TRBD1 or TRBD2 (5 bases each). The CDR3 totals 15 residues. With 3 bases removed from V and 6 bases from J, the gap between germline ends came to 15 bases. The germline CDR1 and CDR2 sequences are LNHDA and SQIVND (reference sequence).

The V gene is TRBV14, the J gene TRBJ1-6, with D uncertain. The germline V gene has CDR1 SGHDN and CDR2 FVKESK. The length of the CDR3 is 15 residues. V lost 1 base and J lost 4, with 8 bases in between. The CDR3 protein is CASSQVYSYNSPLHF. Here the CDR3 DNA reads TGTGCCAGCAGCCAAGTATACAGTTATAATTCACCCCTCCACTTT.

The chain joins TRBV10-3 to TRBJ1-2; 9 bases align to TRBD1. CDR1 and CDR2 (germline): ENHRY, SYGVKD. V dropped 2 bases and J dropped 4; count of bases not matched to a gene: 2. The CDR3 loop spans 14 amino acids. Here the CDR3 reads CAISEQTGGYGYTF. In DNA form, the CDR3 reads TGTGCCATCAGTGAGCAGACAGGGGGCTATGGCTACACCTTC.

The V call is TRBV5-1, the J call TRBJ2-7; TRBD2 might be the D (5 bases). The V gene lost 2 bases and the J gene lost 3 bases, with 12 bases spanning the gap. CDR3 length: 14 amino acids. Germline CDR1 SGHRS, CDR2 YFSETQ. The CDR3 DNA is TGCGCCAGCAGCTTACCGGGGTCTGACTACGAGCAGTACTTC. Its protein product is CASSLPGSDYEQYF.

The chain employs TRBV25-1 and TRBJ1-2, with D perhaps matching TRBD1 (5 bases). The germline V gene has CDR1 MGHDK and CDR2 SYGVNS. Trimming removed 5 bases at V and 2 bases at J, with 12 bases between. The CDR3 has 14 amino acids. Here the CDR3 DNA reads TGTGCCAGCAGTACCTCCGGGACGAACTATGGCTACACCTTC. It translates to CASSTSGTNYGYTF.

The chain employs TRBV29-1 and TRBJ1-5; possibly TRBD1 for D (5 bases). Germline CDR1 is SQVTM and CDR2 is ANQGSEA. Deletions cut 7 bases from V and 14 bases from J, with 18 bases between. The CDR3 totals 11 residues. In DNA form, the CDR3 reads TGCAGCGCTGCGGGGGATTTCTACGAGCATTTT. Protein sequence: CSAAGDFYEHF.

This clonotype was counted only a few times. The rearrangement uses TRBV9 and TRBJ2-2; D remains ambiguous. The CDR3 length is 14 residues. Trimming left V 2 bases short and J 4 bases short, with 9 bases between. CDR1 is SGDLS and CDR2 is YYNGEE in the germline V gene. For the CDR3, the DNA is TGTGCCAGCAGCGTTCTAACGGGCACCGGGGAGCTGTTTTTT. This translates into CASSVLTGTGELFF.

The chain is built from TRBV25-1 and TRBJ1-5; D unresolved. The CDR3 consists of 11 residues. CDR1 and CDR2 (germline): MGHDK, SYGVNS. V lost 10 bases, J lost 6 bases, and 10 bases lay in between. The CDR3 reads CAILMAQPQHF. The CDR3 DNA sequence: TGTGCCATCCTTATGGCTCAGCCCCAGCATTTT.

The rearrangement uses TRBV24-1 and TRBJ1-5; 7 bases map to TRBD1. Germline-derived CDR1 and CDR2 are KGHDR and SFDVKD. Losses at the gene ends were 4 bases for V and 3 bases for J; bases not matched to a gene: 2. CDR3 length: 14 residues. CDR3 nucleotide sequence: TGTGCCACCAGTGACAGGGGGATCAATCAGCCCCAGCATTTT. It codes for CATSDRGINQPQHF.

About this clonotype: The junction differs from germline at one of its ends, possibly a read error. V and J are TRBV2 and TRBJ2-7; 8 nucleotides agree with TRBD2. The CDR3 totals 16 residues. The V gene's germline CDR1 is SNHLY and CDR2 FYNNEI. CDR3 DNA: TGCGCCAGCAGCCAAGATCTCAATAGCGGGGCCTCCGAGCAGTACTTC. It specifies CASSQDLNSGASEQYF.

Remarks on this clonotype: Since no conserved phenylalanine or tryptophan closes the CDR3, a read error is the likely cause. The DNA is omitted, as the CDR3 cannot be located on it reliably, and the CDR3 follows TCRdb's listing. J is TRBJ1-2 and V is TRBV5-1. CDR1 is SGHRS and CDR2 is YFSETQ in the germline V gene. From its first to its last residue, the CDR3 has 13 amino acids. The CDR3 loop is CASSEGPQGTSIV.

The chain couples TRBV29-1 to TRBJ1-3; D might be TRBD1 (5 bases). The J call may be wrong; the DNA end is better matched by TRBJ2-3. The CDR3 is made up of 13 amino acids. Per the germline V gene, CDR1 is SQVTM and CDR2 is ANQGSEA. Written as DNA, the CDR3 is TGCAGCGTTGAGGGGCTAGGGTCAGATACGCAGTATTTT. Its translation is CSVEGLGSDTQYF.

This clonotype was detected only once. The V gene is TRBV12-3 or TRBV12-4, the J gene TRBJ2-2; 9 bases agree with TRBD1. This CDR3 has 14 amino acids. Trimming cost V 6 bases and J 7 bases; bases outside gene matches: 6. The CDR3 loop is CASSRQGEGGELFF. CDR3 DNA: TGTGCCAGCAGCCGACAGGGGGAGGGCGGGGAGCTGTTTTTT.

Note on this clonotype: This sequence may be a read error, since a much larger clone differs from it by one base. The chain links TRBV7-9 to TRBJ2-5, with D maybe TRBD2 (6 bases). The V gene lost 5 bases and the J gene lost 5 bases, with 12 bases spanning the gap. The CDR3 is made up of 13 amino acids. Germline V gene lookup returns CDR1 SEHNR and CDR2 FQNEAQ (reference sequence). CDR3 sequence (DNA): TGTGCCAGCAGCGGGCGGGGAGAGGAGACCCAGTACTTC. Its protein product is CASSGRGEETQYF.

The table lists this clonotype with many counts. In DNA, the CDR3 is TGTGCCATCAGTGACTCCGGAGTAGCCGAGCAGTACTTC. Amino acid sequence: CAISDSGVAEQYF. The chain joins TRBV10-3 to TRBJ2-7; D uncertain. Germline CDR1 ENHRY, CDR2 SYGVKD. The CDR3 is 13 amino acids. V shed 3 bases and J shed 6 bases, with 12 bases lying between them.

The chain recombines TRBV15 with TRBJ2-7, with D perhaps being TRBD1 or TRBD2 (5 bases each). The CDR3 is 14 residues long. V lost 3 bases and J lost 6, with 15 bases in between. Germline CDR1 is LNHNV and CDR2 is YYDKDF (reference sequence). CDR3: CATSSEAQGTEQYF. Here the CDR3 DNA reads TGTGCCACCAGCAGCGAAGCCCAAGGGACCGAGCAGTACTTC. The complete variable domain, with remaining parts taken from reference TRBV15 and TRBJ2-7, reads DAMVIQNPRYQVTQFGKPVTLSCSQTLNHNVMYWYQQKSSQAPKLLFHYYDKDFNNEADTPDNFQSRRPNTSFCFLDIRSPGLGDTAMYLCATSSEAQGTEQYFGPGTRLTVT.

The chain recombines TRBV24-1 with TRBJ1-1, with D possibly matching TRBD1 (5 bases). Germline CDR1 KGHDR, CDR2 SFDVKD. The CDR3 runs 14 residues. The V gene lost 4 bases and the J gene lost 6 bases, with 14 bases spanning the gap. The CDR3 sequence: CATSDPDTGAEAFF. The CDR3 DNA sequence: TGTGCCACCAGTGACCCGGACACAGGCGCTGAAGCTTTCTTT.

A single count supports this clonotype. The V gene is TRBV12-3 or TRBV12-4, the J gene TRBJ2-6; D is uncertain. The CDR3 is 15 amino acids. V lost 5 bases, J lost 4 bases, and 12 bases lay in between. The CDR3 nucleotides read TGTGCCAGCAGTGCAGACCGTACCGGGGCCAACGTCCTGACTTTC. Residues: CASSADRTGANVLTF.

This clonotype was recorded a few times. V usage is TRBV5-1 and J usage is TRBJ2-5, with unresolved D. The CDR3 runs to 10 residues. Trimming took off 2 bases at V and 8 bases at J, with 4 bases between the two ends. The V gene's germline CDR1 is SGHRS and CDR2 YFSETQ. CDR3 amino acids: CASSFRTQYF. DNA of the CDR3: TGCGCCAGCAGCTTTCGTACCCAGTACTTC.